The 27 T cell receptor beta chains listed next were all sequenced from one sample in a study of post-analysis software for immune sequencing data. Overall study results and limits: TRBV segments more frequent in patients than in controls numbered a few and included TRBV5-6, TRBV5-1 and TRBV20-1.

These receptors' antigens are unknown. The TCR beta cDNA libraries contained unique molecular identifiers. A single record per CDR3 protein comes from TCRdb applying MiXCR to the PCR reads. The sample carries over 300,000 distinct CDR3 sequences, about a third recorded once. What was sequenced was blood. The receptors derive from a girl aged 10 to 17 with multiple sclerosis.

This clonotype showed up just once. An end of the junction does not agree with germline; a read error may underlie this. The V call is TRBV7-7, the J call TRBJ2-4; 9 nucleotides align to TRBD1. Near its end, the DNA agrees better with TRBJ2-7, so the J call may be wrong. CDR3 length: 13 amino acids. CDR1 is SSHAT, CDR2 FNYEAQ, per germline (reference sequence). This CDR3 reads CAGSPDRGHEQYF. CDR3 bases: TGTGCCGGCAGCCCGGACAGGGGACACGAGCAGTACTTC.

The V and J genes are TRBV7-2 and TRBJ1-5; D call uncertain. V was cut by 0 bases and J by 11 bases, with 11 bases left in between. CDR1 and CDR2 from the germline V gene are SGHTA and FQGNSA. This CDR3 is built from 13 residues. Here the CDR3 reads CASSLASGLAQHF. As DNA, the CDR3 is TGTGCCAGCAGCTTAGCGAGCGGGCTGGCCCAGCATTTT.

This chain uses TRBV4-1 with TRBJ2-3, with TRBD2 matching over 8 bases. CDR3 length: 15 residues. Germline CDR1 reads MGHRA; CDR2 reads YSYEKL. J was trimmed by 1 base and V by 4 bases; bases with no gene match: 4. CDR3 region: CASSRSTSGTDTQYF. The CDR3 DNA sequence: TGCGCCAGCAGCCGATCGACTAGCGGCACAGATACGCAGTATTTT.

V usage is TRBV12-3 or TRBV12-4 and J usage is TRBJ2-6, with D unclear. V was pared by 3 bases and J by 2 bases, with 8 bases between. There are 15 residues in the CDR3. CDR3 nucleotides: TGTGCCAGCAGTTTTATGGCAGCTGGGGCCAACGTCCTGACTTTC. Its translation: CASSFMAAGANVLTF.

The chain carries TRBV12-3 or TRBV12-4 and TRBJ2-5; D not certain. The J call may be incorrect, as the DNA end agrees better with TRBJ2-7. CDR3 length equals 13 residues. Here the CDR3 reads CASSLNSFYEQYF. The CDR3 region has the DNA TGTGCCAGCAGTTTGAACAGTTTCTACGAGCAGTACTTC.

V and J are TRBV20-1 and TRBJ1-1; D not resolved. V dropped 5 bases and J dropped 10 bases, with 14 bases sitting between them. The CDR3 spans 11 residues. Germline V gives CDR1 DFQATT, CDR2 SNEGSKA (reference sequence). The CDR3 bases are TGCAGTGCTTTAGGTCCAAAAGGAGCTTTCTTT. Its translation is CSALGPKGAFF.

This rearrangement joins TRBV20-1 to TRBJ2-7; 8 bases line up with TRBD1. CDR3 length: 12 amino acids. V shed 2 bases and J 6 bases; nucleotides not matched to a gene: 3. Germline CDR1 and CDR2: DFQATT and SNEGSKA (reference sequence). CDR3 nucleotide sequence: TGCAGTGCTAGACAGGGGGCGGTCGAGCAGTACTTC. Translation: CSARQGAVEQYF.

This clonotype was seen just once. V and J are TRBV18 and TRBJ2-3, with a possible D match to TRBD1 (6 bases). Germline V gene data show CDR1 as KGHSH and CDR2 as LQKENI. The CDR3 extends over 18 amino acids. V was cut by 2 bases and J by 2 bases, with 20 bases left in between. The CDR3 region is CASSPRASGGSSTDTQYF. For the CDR3, the DNA is TGTGCCAGCTCACCAAGGGCCTCTGGGGGCAGCTCCACAGATACGCAGTATTTT.

The chain employs TRBV12-3 or TRBV12-4 and TRBJ2-1, with TRBD2 matching over 8 bases. CDR3 length: 15 residues. Unmatched junction bases numbered 14, after V lost 6 bases and J lost 10 bases. This CDR3 is CASRGGGGISEEQFF. Written as DNA, the CDR3 is TGTGCCAGCAGGGGGGGCGGGGGGATATCAGAAGAGCAGTTCTTC.

V gene TRBV7-9 combines with J gene TRBJ1-1; a weak D match, TRBD1 (5 bases). Germline assignment: CDR1 SEHNR and CDR2 FQNEAQ (reference sequence). V gave up 2 bases and J gave up 5 bases, with 18 bases separating them. The CDR3 extends over 16 amino acids. The CDR3 nucleotides read TGTGCCAGCAGCTTATCCGGGCATGCGGAGGGGACTGAAGCTTTCTTT. This sequence encodes CASSLSGHAEGTEAFF. The full variable domain, with the rest looked up from reference TRBV7-9 and TRBJ1-1, is DTGVSQNPRHKITKRGQNVTFRCDPISEHNRLYWYRQTLGQGPEFLTYFQNEAQLEKSRLLSDRFSAERPKGSFSTLEIQRTEQGDSAMYLCASSLSGHAEGTEAFFGQGTRLTVV.

On this clonotype: One end of the junction fails to match germline, which may point to a read error. The chain employs TRBV30 and TRBJ2-7; TRBD1 agrees at 9 bases. This CDR3 spans 13 amino acids. CDR1 GTSNPN and CDR2 SVGIG come from the germline V gene (reference sequence). The CDR3 loop reads CAWNNRGPGERYF. CDR3 nucleotide sequence: TGTGCCTGGAACAACAGGGGGCCGGGCGAGCGGTACTTC.

This clonotype has just a few counts. The genes are TRBV12-3 or TRBV12-4 and TRBJ2-1; D possibly corresponds to TRBD2 (6 bases). Trimming stripped 1 base from V and 9 bases from J, with 13 bases between. This CDR3 has 14 residues. CDR3 DNA: TGTGCCAGCAGTTTAGAGCCCTTCGGGAGTGAGCAGTTCTTC. Residues: CASSLEPFGSEQFF.

The chain joins TRBV6-5 to TRBJ2-5, with TRBD1 matching 7 bases. The CDR3 contains 15 residues. From germline, CDR1 is MNHEY and CDR2 SVGAGI. V was pared by 2 bases and J by 5 bases, with 8 bases of the junction left unmatched. CDR3 sequence: CASSYQGEGGETQYF. CDR3 bases: TGTGCCAGCAGTTACCAGGGGGAAGGGGGCGAGACCCAGTACTTC.

The chain employs TRBV28 and TRBJ1-2, with D hard to call. V shed 3 bases and J shed 5 bases, with 7 bases lying between them. Per germline, CDR1 MDHEN and CDR2 SYDVKM. The CDR3 contains 12 residues. DNA of the CDR3: TGTGCCAGCAGTTTCGAGTCTTATGGCTACACCTTC. Its protein product is CASSFESYGYTF.

The chain has TRBV5-1 and TRBJ1-6, with 7 bases matching TRBD1. This CDR3 is 15 amino acids long. Germline V CDR1 and CDR2: SGHRS, YFSETQ. The ends lost 4 bases at V and 8 bases at J; junction bases unmatched: 9. CDR3: CASSELSRGDSPLHF. CDR3 sequence (DNA): TGCGCCAGCAGCGAGTTATCCAGGGGGGATTCACCCCTCCACTTT.

The V call is TRBV4-2, the J call TRBJ2-7, with a tentative D call TRBD1 (5 bases). Trimming pared 3 bases from V and 0 bases from J, leaving 15 bases between. Per the germline V gene, CDR1 is LGHNA and CDR2 is YNFKEQ. The CDR3 contains 16 residues. The CDR3 protein is CASSHEQVYNSYEQYF. The CDR3 nucleotides read TGTGCCAGCAGCCATGAACAGGTTTACAACTCCTACGAGCAGTACTTC.

Only a few counts were recorded for this clonotype. One junction end does not reproduce the germline sequence, and a read error may be involved. This chain connects TRBV12-3 or TRBV12-4 to TRBJ2-1, with 8 bases aligning to TRBD2. The CDR3 totals 19 residues. The CDR3: CASSSSGGPRGAWGDEQFF. Here the CDR3 DNA reads TGTGCCAGTAGTTCTAGTGGGGGCCCGCGGGGGGCCTGGGGCGATGAGCAGTTCTTC.

In this sample, this clonotype turned up a few times. V gene TRBV29-1 combines with J gene TRBJ1-2; weak D call: TRBD1 (5 bases). V gave up 4 bases and J gave up 3 bases, with 9 bases separating them. The germline V gene has CDR1 SQVTM and CDR2 ANQGSEA. The CDR3 consists of 12 residues. Here the CDR3 reads CSVGEGDYGYTF. In nucleotides, the CDR3 is TGCAGCGTTGGTGAAGGGGACTATGGCTACACCTTC.

The rearrangement joins TRBV4-1 to TRBJ2-3, with D possibly TRBD2 on 7 matching bases. The CDR3 has 14 residues. V lost 3 bases, J lost 5 bases, and 12 bases lay in between. Germline CDR1 MGHRA, CDR2 YSYEKL. The DNA for the CDR3 is TGCGCCAGCAGCCACGGGGGGCCGGGAGATACGCAGTATTTT. Amino acid sequence: CASSHGGPGDTQYF.

V gene TRBV7-9 combines with J gene TRBJ1-5; D unclear. The CDR3 spans 16 residues. Trimming cost V 4 bases and J 1 base, with 14 bases left between them. Per the germline V gene, CDR1 is SEHNR and CDR2 is FQNEAQ (reference sequence). In DNA, the CDR3 is TGTGCCAGCAGCTCAAAAAGGCCTGTAAGCAATCAGCCCCAGCATTTT. Translated, it gives CASSSKRPVSNQPQHF. The variable domain in full, with the rest retrieved from reference TRBV7-9 and TRBJ1-5, is DTGVSQNPRHKITKRGQNVTFRCDPISEHNRLYWYRQTLGQGPEFLTYFQNEAQLEKSRLLSDRFSAERPKGSFSTLEIQRTEQGDSAMYLCASSSKRPVSNQPQHFGDGTRLSIL.

This chain joins TRBV6-6 and TRBJ2-7, with 9 bases lining up with TRBD2. V trimming: 2 bases; J trimming: 7 bases; junction bases outside the gene matches: 9. The CDR3 runs 15 residues. Germline V gene sequence: CDR1 MNHNY, CDR2 SVGAGI (reference sequence). The CDR3, as DNA: TGTGCCAGCAGTTACCCCCCTGGCGGGGGGGAAGAGCAGTACTTC. Translating it yields CASSYPPGGGEEQYF.

The chain links TRBV12-3 or TRBV12-4 to TRBJ2-3, with D perhaps TRBD1 (6 bases). With 5 bases removed from V and 0 bases from J, the gap between germline ends came to 12 bases. The CDR3 length is 15 residues. This CDR3 is CASSAPDSSTDTQYF. CDR3 sequence (DNA): TGTGCCAGCAGTGCCCCGGACAGCAGCACAGATACGCAGTATTTT.

V usage is TRBV6-2 or TRBV6-3 and J usage is TRBJ2-7, with D possibly TRBD1 on 5 matching bases. CDR1 and CDR2 from the germline V gene are MNHEY and SVGEGT. The CDR3 loop spans 12 amino acids. The V end lost 5 bases, the J end lost 6 bases, and 11 bases lay between the germline ends. CDR3 amino acids: CASSGAWGEQYF. CDR3 nucleotide sequence: TGTGCCAGCAGTGGGGCCTGGGGCGAGCAGTACTTC.

The chain uses TRBV3-1 and TRBJ1-6, with D possibly TRBD1 on 6 matching bases. This CDR3 contains 14 residues. Germline lookup yields CDR1 LGHDT and CDR2 YNNKEL (reference sequence). Trimming stripped 6 bases from V and 5 bases from J, with 11 bases between. CDR3 coding DNA: TGTGCCAGCAGTTCACGACAGGATAATTCACCCCTCCACTTT. It is translated as CASSSRQDNSPLHF.

V is TRBV27 and J is TRBJ2-7; D unresolved. The DNA matches TRBJ2-5 better at its end, which makes the J call doubtful. CDR1 MNHEY and CDR2 SMNVEV come from the germline V gene (reference sequence). This CDR3 comprises 12 residues. CDR3 residues: CASGYREETQYF. The DNA of the CDR3 is TGTGCCAGCGGTTACAGAGAAGAGACCCAGTACTTC.

The genes are TRBV4-1 and TRBJ1-4; D may be TRBD1 (5 bases). Germline CDR1 is MGHRA and CDR2 is YSYEKL. The CDR3 is made up of 16 amino acids. Trimming shortened V by 0 bases and J by 0 bases, and 8 bases separated the two germline ends. The CDR3 spells CASSQETQATNEKLFF. DNA of the CDR3: TGCGCCAGCAGCCAAGAAACACAGGCAACTAATGAAAAACTGTTTTTT.

This sequence joins TRBV29-1 and TRBJ1-2; TRBD1 is a possible D gene (6 bases). CDR1 and CDR2 from the germline V gene are SQVTM and ANQGSEA. CDR3 size: 14 residues. Trimming pared 5 bases from V and 4 bases from J, leaving 17 bases between. DNA of the CDR3: TGCAGCGTTAGCACAGGGCGACAACTCTATGGCTACACCTTC. It translates to CSVSTGRQLYGYTF. Variable domain in full (rest from reference TRBV29-1 and TRBJ1-2): SAVISQKPSRDICQRGTSLTIQCQVDSQVTMMFWYRQQPGQSLTLIATANQGSEATYESGFVIDKFPISRPNLTFSTLTVSNMSPEDSSIYLCSVSTGRQLYGYTFGSGTRLTVV.